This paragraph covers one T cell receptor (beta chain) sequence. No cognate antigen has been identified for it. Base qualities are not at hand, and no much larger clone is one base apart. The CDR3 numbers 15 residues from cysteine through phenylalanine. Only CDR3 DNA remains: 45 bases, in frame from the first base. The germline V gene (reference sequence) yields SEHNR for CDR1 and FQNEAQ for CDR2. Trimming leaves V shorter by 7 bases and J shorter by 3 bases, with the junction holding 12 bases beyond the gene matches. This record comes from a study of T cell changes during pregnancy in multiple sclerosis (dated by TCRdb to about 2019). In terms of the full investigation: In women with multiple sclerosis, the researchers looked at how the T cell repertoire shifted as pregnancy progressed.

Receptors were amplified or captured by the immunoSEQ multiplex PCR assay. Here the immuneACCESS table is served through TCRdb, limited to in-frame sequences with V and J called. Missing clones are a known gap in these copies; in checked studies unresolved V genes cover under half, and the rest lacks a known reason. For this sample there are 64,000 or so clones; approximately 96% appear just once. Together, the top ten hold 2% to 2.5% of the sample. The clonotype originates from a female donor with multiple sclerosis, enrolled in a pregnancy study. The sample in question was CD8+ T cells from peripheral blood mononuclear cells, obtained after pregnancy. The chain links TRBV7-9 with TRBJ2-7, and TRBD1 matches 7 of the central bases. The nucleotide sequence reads TGTGCCAGCACCGAACCGACAGGGCGTGACTACGAGCAGTACTTC. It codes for CASTEPTGRDYEQYF.